This entry lists 21 T cell receptor beta chains sequenced from one sample in a study of cytomegalovirus exposure and HLA in healthy donors. The PCR employed 60 Vbeta primers together with 13 Jbeta primers. This table comes from immunoSEQ multiplex PCR, and its TCRdb copy is limited to in-frame clones, with some not included. The data contain around 270,000 clones, around 80% of them singletons. Sequencing used PBMCs. The receptors were gathered from a girl aged 2-10 years in good health and CMV-seronegative.

The genes are TRBV6-1 and TRBJ2-3; 11 bases are a match to TRBD2. Unmatched junction bases numbered 3, after V lost 5 bases and J lost 5 bases. The CDR3 sequence is 14 residues long. Germline lookup yields CDR1 MNHNS and CDR2 SASEGT. CDR3 DNA sequence: TGTGCCAGCAGTAGGACTAGCGGGCAAGATACGCAGTATTTT. This codes for CASSRTSGQDTQYF.

The chain combines TRBV27 with TRBJ2-5, with D perhaps matching TRBD2 (5 bases). The DNA matches TRBJ2-7 better at its end, which makes the J call doubtful. The CDR3 covers 14 residues. Germline V gene sequence: CDR1 MNHEY, CDR2 SMNVEV (reference sequence). Here the CDR3 DNA reads TGTGCCAGCAGTTACCGAGGACTCTCCTACGAGCAGTACTTC. The encoded protein is CASSYRGLSYEQYF.

The CDR3, as DNA: TGCGCCAGCAGCCAATTAATCCGGGACAGGAGGGGCACTGAAGCTTTCTTT. Protein product: CASSQLIRDRRGTEAFF. The genes are TRBV4-1 and TRBJ1-1; 8 bases are a match to TRBD1. Germline assignment: CDR1 MGHRA and CDR2 YSYEKL. This CDR3 spans 17 amino acids. V lost 2 bases to trimming and J lost 4 bases; unmatched junction nucleotides: 12.

This rearrangement joins TRBV25-1 to TRBJ1-4, with TRBD1 matching over 7 bases. Germline lookup yields CDR1 MGHDK and CDR2 SYGVNS. J gave up 8 bases and V 8 bases, and 11 bases lay outside the gene matches. The CDR3 extends over 14 amino acids. The CDR3 coding sequence is TGTGCCAGCTCCGGGGGCAGGGGGAACGAAAAACTGTTTTTT. This encodes CASSGGRGNEKLFF.

V gene TRBV6-6 combines with J gene TRBJ1-5; 7 nucleotides align to TRBD1. Per germline, CDR1 MNHNY and CDR2 SVGAGI (reference sequence). CDR3 length: 14 residues. J was trimmed by 3 bases and V by 4 bases; bases with no gene match: 3. The CDR3 region has the DNA TGTGCCAGCAGTTGGACAGGCCTCAATCAGCCCCAGCATTTT. Its translation: CASSWTGLNQPQHF.

For this clone: Compared with germline, one end of the junction differs, possibly owing to a read error. The chain uses TRBV7-9 and TRBJ2-7; 7 bases fit TRBD1. The CDR3 runs 14 residues. Per the germline V gene, CDR1 is SEHNR and CDR2 is FQNEAQ (reference sequence). The CDR3 DNA reads TGTTCCAGCGCCGTCCGGGACAGACCCTACGAGCAGTACTTC. Translated: CSSAVRDRPYEQYF.

DNA for the CDR3: TGCAGTGGAATTGGCGGGACAGCTAGTCCTGGGTACAATGAGCAGTTCTTC. Protein product: CSGIGGTASPGYNEQFF. V usage is TRBV29-1 and J usage is TRBJ2-1; the D gene is possibly TRBD1 (7 bases). Looked up from germline, CDR1 is SQVTM and CDR2 is ANQGSEA. The CDR3 is 17 residues long.

The V and J genes are TRBV14 and TRBJ2-1, with TRBD2 as a possible D gene (6 bases). Germline CDR1 and CDR2: SGHDN and FVKESK. CDR3 length: 18 amino acids. Trimming stripped 4 bases from V and 1 base from J, with 20 bases between. The CDR3 loop reads CASSLKSGVGWSYNEQFF. The CDR3 DNA reads as TGTGCCAGCAGCCTCAAGTCGGGGGTGGGGTGGTCCTACAATGAGCAGTTCTTC.

The V call is TRBV11-2, the J call TRBJ2-5, with D possibly TRBD1 on 5 matching bases. The CDR3 covers 12 residues. Trimming cost V 6 bases and J 11 bases, with 16 bases left between them. CDR1 and CDR2 from the germline V gene are SGHAT and FQNNGV. In DNA form, the CDR3 reads TGTGCCAGCAGTTCCAGGGTTTATGAGCAGTACTTC. It is translated as CASSSRVYEQYF.

This rearrangement joins TRBV27 to TRBJ2-3, with 8 bases that match TRBD2. Germline CDR1 reads MNHEY; CDR2 reads SMNVEV (reference sequence). V lost 3 bases, J lost 1 base, and 3 bases stayed unmatched. The CDR3 totals 15 residues. CDR3 loop: CASSFFGRGTDTQYF. In nucleotides, the CDR3 is TGTGCCAGCAGTTTTTTCGGGAGGGGCACAGATACGCAGTATTTT.

The chain couples TRBV5-4 to TRBJ2-3; D possibly corresponds to TRBD1 (5 bases). This CDR3 region has 16 residues. Between the trimmed V and J ends, which lost 0 bases and 3 bases, there was a span of 14 bases. Germline-derived CDR1 and CDR2 are SGHNT and YYREEE (reference sequence). The CDR3 here is CASSLAAGMGTDTQYF. As DNA, the CDR3 is TGTGCCAGCAGCTTGGCGGCAGGGATGGGGACAGATACGCAGTATTTT.

The V gene is TRBV19, the J gene TRBJ1-5, with 7 positions matching TRBD1. This CDR3 has 15 residues. In germline, CDR1 is LNHDA, CDR2 SQIVND (reference sequence). Trimming removed 9 bases from V and 2 bases from J; junction bases left unmatched: 10. This CDR3 is CASKFSGGGNQPQHF. CDR3 coding DNA: TGTGCCAGCAAATTTTCAGGGGGTGGCAATCAGCCCCAGCATTTT.

The chain carries TRBV7-9 and TRBJ1-2; D is possibly TRBD1 (6 bases). Per germline, CDR1 SEHNR and CDR2 FQNEAQ (reference sequence). The CDR3 runs 15 residues. Trimming took off 4 bases at V and 4 bases at J, with 16 bases between the two ends. Here the CDR3 DNA reads TGTGCCAGCAGCTCCGACCGGGACAACTTCTATGGCTACACCTTC. Translating gives CASSSDRDNFYGYTF.

Details on this clone: The germline gene is not matched at one end of the junction; a read error may be the cause. At the DNA level, this CDR3 is encoded by other sequences in the same sample as well. The V gene is TRBV4-1, the J gene TRBJ1-6; 9 bases line up with TRBD1. The CDR3 is 16 residues long. Germline loops: CDR1 MGHRA, CDR2 YSYEKL. CDR3 bases: TGCGCCAGCAGCCAGGTTGTGGGACAGGGTTATTCGCCCCTCCACTTT. Translated: CASSQVVGQGYSPLHF.

V and J are TRBV5-1 and TRBJ2-1, with 7 bases fitting TRBD2. V lost 8 bases, J lost 6 bases, and 11 bases stayed unmatched. The CDR3 loop spans 14 amino acids. Germline V gene data show CDR1 as SGHRS and CDR2 as YFSETQ. DNA for the CDR3: TGCGCCAGTAGGAGCGGGGTGTACGGCAATGAGCAGTTCTTC. It encodes CASRSGVYGNEQFF.

V is TRBV27 and J is TRBJ2-1; the D gene is possibly TRBD2 (5 bases). Germline V gene sequence: CDR1 MNHEY, CDR2 SMNVEV (reference sequence). This CDR3 region has 15 residues. V dropped 2 bases and J dropped 7 bases, with 15 bases sitting between them. As DNA, the CDR3 is TGTGCCAGCAGTTTAAGCGGAGTTCTAAGGAATGAGCAGTTCTTC. Translated: CASSLSGVLRNEQFF.

This clone has a single count. The rearrangement links TRBV5-4 to TRBJ2-3, with TRBD2 identical over 7 bases. The CDR3 consists of 15 residues. CDR1 is SGHNT, CDR2 YYREEE, per germline (reference sequence). Trimming removed 4 bases from V and 4 bases from J; junction bases left unmatched: 9. In nucleotides, the CDR3 is TGTGCCAGCAGCCAGGCCCTAGCGGACTCAGATACGCAGTATTTT. It is translated as CASSQALADSDTQYF. The entire variable domain, with the rest obtained from reference TRBV5-4 and TRBJ2-3, is as follows: ETGVTQSPTHLIKTRGQQVTLRCSSQSGHNTVSWYQQALGQGPQFIFQYYREEENGRGNFPPRFSGLQFPNYSSELNVNALELDDSALYLCASSQALADSDTQYFGPGTRLTVL.

Comment on this clone: This same CDR3 is encoded by further DNA sequences in the sample. The chain combines TRBV29-1 with TRBJ2-7; maybe TRBD2 (5 bases). This CDR3 spans 12 amino acids. Germline CDR1 and CDR2: SQVTM and ANQGSEA. V lost 3 bases and J lost 3, with 9 bases in between. The CDR3 DNA is TGCAGCGTTGAGACCGGGGACTACGAGCAGTACTTC. As protein: CSVETGDYEQYF.

This rearrangement joins TRBV6-5 to TRBJ1-5, with 8 positions matching TRBD1. The germline CDR1 and CDR2 sequences are MNHEY and SVGAGI. The CDR3 length is 14 residues. Trimming cost V 6 bases and J 7 bases; bases outside gene matches: 8. The CDR3 sequence: CASRRDRGEQPQHF. CDR3 bases: TGTGCCAGCAGGAGAGACAGGGGAGAGCAGCCCCAGCATTTT.

Only one count was recorded for this clone. This chain connects TRBV29-1 to TRBJ2-1, with D possibly matching TRBD2 (6 bases). CDR3 length: 16 amino acids. Germline lookup yields CDR1 SQVTM and CDR2 ANQGSEA. Trimming stripped 4 bases from V and 6 bases from J, with 22 bases between. The CDR3 DNA reads TGCAGCGTTGTCGCGCGGGACCCCAGGATTGGCAATGAGCAGTTCTTC. This encodes CSVVARDPRIGNEQFF.

V is TRBV18 and J is TRBJ1-2; 8 nucleotides align to TRBD1. V gave up 6 bases and J gave up 6 bases; unmatched junction bases: 12. Germline assignment: CDR1 KGHSH and CDR2 LQKENI. The CDR3 runs to 15 residues. The CDR3 reads CASSQIGQGGDGYTF. In nucleotides, the CDR3 is TGTGCCAGCTCCCAGATCGGACAGGGCGGCGATGGCTACACCTTC.